This T cell receptor (beta chain) derives from a study of post-analysis software for immune sequencing data. Looking at the study overall: Relapsing-remitting, secondary progressive and progressive-relapsing courses of multiple sclerosis were included.

Study outcomes and limitations: Controls showed lower frequencies than patients for four to six TRBV segments, and TRBV5-6, TRBV5-1 and TRBV20-1 were among these.

The ends lost 5 bases at V and 5 bases at J; junction bases unmatched: 13. The CDR3 loop spans 16 amino acids. Germline assignment: CDR1 SNHLY and CDR2 FYNNEI. This clonotype was seen a handful of times. Antigen specificity is unknown. Prepared libraries of TCR beta cDNA carried unique molecular identifiers. TCRdb redid the calling of the PCR reads with MiXCR, one entry per CDR3 protein. The repertoire holds about half a million distinct CDR3 sequences, with 30% to 40% as singletons. The gene calls are TRBV2 and TRBJ2-5, with TRBD1 matching over 8 bases. The sample consisted of blood. This receptor was identified in a girl under 18 with multiple sclerosis. Here the CDR3 reads CASSLGQGGWEETQYF. The CDR3 DNA follows: TGTGCCAGCAGTCTCGGACAGGGTGGATGGGAGGAGACCCAGTACTTC. The full variable domain, completed using reference TRBV2 and TRBJ2-5, is EPEVTQTPSHQVTQMGQEVILRCVPISNHLYFYWYRQILGQKVEFLVSFYNNEISEKSEIFDDQFSVERPDGSNFTLKIRSTKLEDSAMYFCASSLGQGGWEETQYFGPGTRLLVL.